A single sample gave rise to the 29 T cell receptor beta chains below, sequenced in a study of early T cells in non-severe SARS-CoV-2 infection. TCRdb passed the 5' RACE reads through MiXCR, listing each CDR3 protein once. The sample yields roughly 32,000 distinct CDR3 sequences, 9% to 9.5% seen once. The source material was whole blood. All receptors derive from an adult who was a healthcare worker with PCR-confirmed SARS-CoV-2 infection or an uninfected control (not recorded which).

This clonotype was seen ten or more times. The chain carries TRBV20-1 and TRBJ2-1, with 7 bases that match TRBD2. From germline, CDR1 is DFQATT and CDR2 SNEGSKA (reference sequence). J was trimmed by 6 bases and V by 4 bases; bases with no gene match: 12. The CDR3 loop spans 15 amino acids. CDR3 protein: CSATQWGGKGNEQFF. CDR3 DNA sequence: TGCAGTGCTACCCAGTGGGGAGGGAAAGGCAATGAGCAGTTCTTC.

In its sample, this clonotype is medium-sized. The V call is TRBV29-1, the J call TRBJ1-3, with D possibly TRBD1 on 5 matching bases. There are 14 residues in the CDR3. V was pared by 6 bases and J by 1 base, with 13 bases between. Germline V lookup: CDR1 SQVTM, CDR2 ANQGSEA. CDR3 coding DNA: TGCAGCGTCCCTAGCAGGGTTTCTGGAAACACCATATATTTT. Residues: CSVPSRVSGNTIYF.

This clonotype was counted at least ten times. The chain joins TRBV7-2 to TRBJ2-1; 9 nucleotides line up with TRBD1. Germline lookup yields CDR1 SGHTA and CDR2 FQGNSA. V lost 5 bases, J lost 8 bases, and 7 bases stayed unmatched. The CDR3 runs to 14 residues. CDR3: CASSRGQGSDEQFF. The CDR3 DNA follows: TGTGCCAGCAGCAGAGGACAGGGGAGCGATGAGCAGTTCTTC.

This clonotype was recorded a few times. This chain uses TRBV7-6 with TRBJ1-3, with D hard to call. The germline V gene encodes CDR1 SGHVS and CDR2 FNYEAQ. Trimming removed 7 bases at V and 0 bases at J, with 13 bases between. The CDR3 extends over 15 amino acids. This CDR3 is CASMQTGSSGNTIYF. As DNA, the CDR3 is TGTGCCAGCATGCAAACGGGCAGCTCTGGAAACACCATATATTTT.

The table lists this clonotype with many counts. The chain is built from TRBV28 and TRBJ1-5; D might be TRBD1 (5 bases). Looked up from germline, CDR1 is MDHEN and CDR2 is SYDVKM. The V and J ends lost 10 bases and 2 bases respectively, with 15 bases between them. CDR3 length: 14 amino acids. The CDR3 protein is CATTGTGGNQPQHF. CDR3 DNA sequence: TGTGCCACCACGGGGACGGGTGGCAATCAGCCCCAGCATTTT.

At least ten counts were recorded for this clonotype. This chain links TRBV20-1 with TRBJ2-1; D is perhaps TRBD2 (5 bases). Trimming shortened V by 5 bases and J by 10 bases, and 12 bases separated the two germline ends. Per germline, CDR1 DFQATT and CDR2 SNEGSKA (reference sequence). CDR3 length: 11 amino acids. CDR3 coding DNA: TGCAGTGCTGACCGCGGAGGAGAGCAGTTCTTC. Protein product: CSADRGGEQFF.

The chain employs TRBV30 and TRBJ1-6; 7 nucleotides line up with TRBD1. The J segment lost 5 bases and the V segment lost 5 bases, leaving 3 bases of the junction unmatched. Germline V gives CDR1 GTSNPN, CDR2 SVGIG (reference sequence). This CDR3 has 13 amino acids. CDR3 nucleotides: TGTGCCTGGGGCAGGGGGAATAATTCACCCCTCCACTTT. Encoded protein: CAWGRGNNSPLHF.

This clonotype was picked up many times. The genes are TRBV18 and TRBJ2-5; TRBD1 aligns across 7 bases. Germline-derived CDR1 and CDR2 are KGHSH and LQKENI. V lost 1 base, J lost 4 bases, and 6 bases stayed unmatched. The CDR3 loop spans 15 amino acids. DNA for the CDR3: TGTGCCAGCTCACCACACCGGGACAGTTCAGAGACCCAGTACTTC. Encoded protein: CASSPHRDSSETQYF.

The chain joins TRBV6-1 to TRBJ1-4, with D unresolved. Per the germline V gene, CDR1 is MNHNS and CDR2 is SASEGT. V lost 4 bases, J lost 4 bases, and 13 bases lay in between. The CDR3 totals 15 residues. DNA of the CDR3: TGTGCCAGCAGTGGGTCGCCAGACAATAATGAAAAACTGTTTTTT. It specifies CASSGSPDNNEKLFF.

This clonotype was counted at least ten times. This CDR3 is CASSSQGARNTEAFF. CDR3 coding DNA: TGTGCCAGCAGCTCACAGGGGGCGAGGAACACTGAAGCTTTCTTT. The chain recombines TRBV7-2 with TRBJ1-1; 9 bases line up with TRBD1. The J segment lost 1 base and the V segment lost 4 bases, leaving 4 bases of the junction unmatched. The CDR3 consists of 15 residues. Germline V lookup: CDR1 SGHTA, CDR2 FQGNSA.

The table lists this clonotype with many counts. The chain employs TRBV9 and TRBJ2-1, with unresolved D. Between the trimmed V and J ends, which lost 3 bases and 7 bases, there was a span of 8 bases. Germline CDR1 SGDLS, CDR2 YYNGEE. The CDR3 has 12 amino acids. The CDR3 sequence: CASSAEKNEQFF. The DNA of the CDR3 is TGTGCCAGCAGCGCCGAGAAAAATGAGCAGTTCTTC.

This clonotype was observed at least ten times. The rearrangement joins TRBV5-1 to TRBJ2-7; TRBD2 aligns across 7 bases. This CDR3 region has 18 residues. CDR1 SGHRS and CDR2 YFSETQ come from the germline V gene. The J segment lost 2 bases and the V segment lost 4 bases, leaving 18 bases of the junction unmatched. The CDR3, as DNA: TGCGCCAGCAGCCCCCTCTCTGGGGGGGGGGAAGTCACCTACGAGCAGTACTTC. It codes for CASSPLSGGGEVTYEQYF.

At least ten counts were recorded for this clonotype. The genes are TRBV7-9 and TRBJ2-7; a possible D gene is TRBD1 (6 bases). V lost 3 bases to trimming and J lost 0 bases, with 9 bases between them. The CDR3 spans 14 residues. CDR1 is SEHNR and CDR2 is FQNEAQ in the germline V gene (reference sequence). This CDR3 is CASSLRTASYEQYF. The CDR3 DNA follows: TGTGCCAGCAGCTTGAGGACAGCCTCCTACGAGCAGTACTTC.

The chain carries TRBV6-6 and TRBJ2-5; no definite D call. Trimming took off 6 bases at V and 3 bases at J, with 5 bases between the two ends. The CDR3 runs to 11 residues. Germline lookup yields CDR1 MNHNY and CDR2 SVGAGI (reference sequence). This chain's CDR3 is CASSFEETQYF. The CDR3 region has the DNA TGTGCCAGCAGCTTTGAAGAGACCCAGTACTTC.

The table lists this clonotype with a count of one. An end of the junction differs from the germline gene, which may be a read error. The chain employs TRBV2 and TRBJ2-1; D is ambiguous. The CDR3 consists of 14 residues. Germline V CDR1 and CDR2: SNHLY, FYNNEI. CDR3 DNA sequence: TGTGCCAGAAGTGAAGTCCGGGCCGGCAATGAGCAGTTCTTC. This encodes CARSEVRAGNEQFF.

Ten or more counts support this clonotype. The chain uses TRBV5-6 and TRBJ2-3; D could derive from TRBD1 or TRBD2 (5 bases each). The V and J ends lost 1 base and 3 bases respectively, with 12 bases between them. The CDR3 length is 15 residues. CDR1 SGHDT and CDR2 YYEEEE come from the germline V gene. The CDR3 nucleotides are TGTGCCAGCAGCTTGCAGGGAGTTTGGACAGATACGCAGTATTTT. It codes for CASSLQGVWTDTQYF.

This clonotype appeared a few times. The chain links TRBV6-5 to TRBJ2-5, with D perhaps matching TRBD1 or TRBD2 (5 bases each). This CDR3 contains 15 residues. V was cut by 0 bases and J by 5 bases, with 13 bases left in between. Germline CDR1 is MNHEY and CDR2 is SVGAGI. The CDR3 loop is CASSYSLRDGETQYF. The DNA for the CDR3 is TGTGCCAGCAGTTACTCGCTCAGGGACGGGGAGACCCAGTACTTC.

This chain joins TRBV5-1 and TRBJ2-1, with TRBD1 identical over 7 bases. Trimming at V came to 8 bases and at J to 2 bases, leaving 7 bases not matched to a gene. CDR1 is SGHRS, CDR2 YFSETQ, per germline. This CDR3 has 14 residues. CDR3 sequence: CASFIGQAYNEQFF. CDR3 DNA sequence: TGCGCCAGTTTCATCGGACAGGCCTACAATGAGCAGTTCTTC.

This clonotype was observed many times. This chain uses TRBV2 with TRBJ2-1; a weak D match, TRBD1 (6 bases). The CDR3 covers 14 residues. Trimming shortened V by 5 bases and J by 2 bases, and 10 bases separated the two germline ends. The germline V gene has CDR1 SNHLY and CDR2 FYNNEI. DNA of the CDR3: TGTGCCAGCAGTTGGACAGAAACCTACAATGAGCAGTTCTTC. It codes for CASSWTETYNEQFF.

This clonotype has ten or more counts. The chain recombines TRBV15 with TRBJ1-5; D is ambiguous. With 9 bases removed from V and 7 bases from J, the gap between germline ends came to 22 bases. Germline CDR1 reads LNHNV; CDR2 reads YYDKDF (reference sequence). The CDR3 is made up of 15 amino acids. As DNA, the CDR3 is TGTGCCACGACGCAGAATTTTGGGAGGGCCCAGCCCCAGCATTTT. This codes for CATTQNFGRAQPQHF.

This clonotype was observed many times. This chain links TRBV30 with TRBJ1-1; D remains ambiguous. CDR3 length: 14 amino acids. Germline CDR1 and CDR2: GTSNPN and SVGIG (reference sequence). The germline V and J ends were trimmed by 2 bases and 0 bases, with 10 bases remaining between them. The CDR3 protein is CAWSKDRMNTEAFF. Here the CDR3 DNA reads TGTGCCTGGAGTAAGGATCGGATGAACACTGAAGCTTTCTTT.

In this sample, this clonotype turned up a few times. A read error may be the cause here, since a much bigger clone is one base away. The chain combines TRBV10-3 with TRBJ1-2, with no clear D. This CDR3 region has 13 residues. CDR1 is ENHRY, CDR2 SYGVKD, per germline. The ends were cut back, 3 bases at V and 12 bases at J, with 17 bases in the middle. CDR3 amino acids: CAISDVAGTRHTF. DNA for the CDR3: TGTGCCATCAGTGATGTGGCAGGAACTCGCCACACCTTC.

This clonotype showed up just a few times. The CDR3 here is CATAGPSSYNEQFF. CDR3 bases: TGTGCCACTGCCGGGCCGTCCTCCTACAATGAGCAGTTCTTC. V usage is TRBV27 and J usage is TRBJ2-1; D is ambiguous. The germline V and J ends were trimmed by 10 bases and 0 bases, with 13 bases remaining between them. CDR3 size: 14 residues. The germline V gene has CDR1 MNHEY and CDR2 SMNVEV (reference sequence).

This clonotype was detected a few times. The V gene is TRBV7-2, the J gene TRBJ1-2; D not certain. Germline V CDR1 and CDR2: SGHTA, FQGNSA. This CDR3 region has 14 residues. V lost 5 bases and J 8 bases, leaving 18 bases between the germline ends. The DNA for the CDR3 is TGTGCCAGCAGCCTACTGCAATATCCGTCCGGCTACACCTTC. Translation gives CASSLLQYPSGYTF.

This clonotype was detected ten times or more. The J gene is TRBJ2-1, the V gene TRBV12-5, with D uncertain. The CDR3 totals 16 residues. The germline CDR1 and CDR2 sequences are LGHNT and FRNRAP. Trimming stripped 6 bases from V and 6 bases from J, with 21 bases between. The CDR3 loop is CASGLDPQAGSNEQFF. As DNA, the CDR3 is TGTGCTAGTGGCCTTGACCCACAAGCCGGCAGCAATGAGCAGTTCTTC.

The genes are TRBV30 and TRBJ2-5; 9 positions match TRBD1. The CDR3 sequence is 14 residues long. CDR1 is GTSNPN, CDR2 SVGIG, per germline (reference sequence). The trim removed 1 base at V and 4 bases at J, leaving 4 bases unmatched. The CDR3 loop is CAWSAGQGGETQYF. The DNA for the CDR3 is TGTGCCTGGAGTGCGGGACAGGGAGGAGAGACCCAGTACTTC.

This rearrangement joins TRBV9 to TRBJ2-3; D might be TRBD2 (6 bases). The CDR3 loop spans 17 amino acids. V dropped 6 bases and J dropped 2 bases, with 22 bases sitting between them. Per the germline V gene, CDR1 is SGDLS and CDR2 is YYNGEE. This chain's CDR3 is CASTEREQRVITDTQYF. The CDR3 DNA reads TGTGCCAGCACCGAAAGGGAGCAGCGGGTTATCACAGATACGCAGTATTTT.

This clonotype was seen a few times. V usage is TRBV29-1 and J usage is TRBJ1-2, with D unclear. Trimming stripped 2 bases from V and 7 bases from J, with 14 bases between. Germline values: CDR1 SQVTM, CDR2 ANQGSEA. CDR3 size: 13 residues. CDR3 sequence (DNA): TGCAGCGTTGAATCCGCGGGATGGCGTGGCTACACCTTC. This sequence encodes CSVESAGWRGYTF.

This chain uses TRBV7-8 with TRBJ2-3; perhaps TRBD1 as D (6 bases). The CDR3 loop spans 16 amino acids. The V and J ends lost 5 bases and 5 bases respectively, with 20 bases between them. Germline lookup yields CDR1 SGHVS and CDR2 FQNEAQ. The CDR3 DNA sequence: TGTGCCAGCAGCGTAGTCACAGGGAGAGCACAAGATACGCAGTATTTT. It is translated as CASSVVTGRAQDTQYF.